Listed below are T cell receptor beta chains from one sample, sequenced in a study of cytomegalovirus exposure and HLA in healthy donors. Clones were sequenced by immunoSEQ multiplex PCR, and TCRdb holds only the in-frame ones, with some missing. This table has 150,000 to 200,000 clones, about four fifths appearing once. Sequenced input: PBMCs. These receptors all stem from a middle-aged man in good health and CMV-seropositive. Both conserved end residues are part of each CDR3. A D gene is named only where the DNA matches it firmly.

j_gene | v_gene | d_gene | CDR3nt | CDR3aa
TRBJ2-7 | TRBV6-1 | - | TGTGCCAGCAGTAGAACAGGGTCCTACGAGCAGTACTTC | CASSRTGSYEQYF
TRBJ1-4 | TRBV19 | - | TGTGCCAGTAGTCGCGGGGAAAAACTGTTTTTT | CASSRGEKLFF
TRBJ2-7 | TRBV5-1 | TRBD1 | TGCGCCAGCAGCTTGGGGCAGGGGGCCGAGCAGTACTTC | CASSLGQGAEQYF
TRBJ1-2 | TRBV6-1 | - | TGTGCCAGCAGTGAAGCGGAACAGGGTGTCGGCTACACCTTC | CASSEAEQGVGYTF
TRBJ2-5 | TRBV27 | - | TGTGCCAGCAGTTTCATAGGGGGACCAGAGACCCAGTACTTC | CASSFIGGPETQYF
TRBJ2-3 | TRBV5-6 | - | TGTGCCAGCAGCTTCGGCACAGATACGCAGTATTTT | CASSFGTDTQYF
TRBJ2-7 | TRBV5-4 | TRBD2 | TGTGCCAGCAGCCCCGGGACTAGCGGGGGCTACGAGCAGTACTTC | CASSPGTSGGYEQYF
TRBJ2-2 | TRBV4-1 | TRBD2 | TGCGCCAGCAGCCAAGATTGGGCTAGCGGGAGGGCCTCGACCGGGGAGCTGTTTTTT | CASSQDWASGRASTGELFF
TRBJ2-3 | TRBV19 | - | TGTGCCAGTCGGAGTGCCGATACGCAGTATTTT | CASRSADTQYF
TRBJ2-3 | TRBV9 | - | TGTGCCAGCAGCGTGGAGGACAGATCCACAGATACGCAGTATTTT | CASSVEDRSTDTQYF
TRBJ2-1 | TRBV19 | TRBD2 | TGTGCCAGTAGTTCTATAGCGGGAGGGCCCTACAATGAGCAGTTCTTC | CASSSIAGGPYNEQFF
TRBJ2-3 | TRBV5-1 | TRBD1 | TGCGCCAGCAGCCTAAGACAGGGCGCAGATACGCAGTATTTT | CASSLRQGADTQYF
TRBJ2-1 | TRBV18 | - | TGTGCCAGCTCACCACCCGGTGACAATGAGCAGTTCTTC | CASSPPGDNEQFF
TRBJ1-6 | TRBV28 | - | TGTGCCAGCACCTTAAATGGGCAGGGTATGAATTCACCCCTCCACTTT | CASTLNGQGMNSPLHF
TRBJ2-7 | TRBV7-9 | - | TGTTCCAGCAGCTTAGGGCAGGCCTACGAGCAGTACTTC | CSSSLGQAYEQYF
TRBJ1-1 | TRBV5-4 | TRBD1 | TGTGCCAGCAGCTGGGGACAGGGGGCAAGAGGCACTGAAGCTTTCTTT | CASSWGQGARGTEAFF
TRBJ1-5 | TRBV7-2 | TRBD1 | TGTGCCAGCAGCTCCGGGACAGGGTTTTATAGCAATCAGCCCCAGCATTTT | CASSSGTGFYSNQPQHF